The rows below give T cell receptor beta chains drawn from one sample of a study of OX40 agonist ivuxolimab in advanced cancers. Repertoires were generated with immunoSEQ multiplex PCR, while TCRdb's copy carries only in-frame clones and drops some. The table has 70,000 to 95,000 clones, approximately 91% seen once. The input for sequencing was CD4+ or CD8+ T cells sorted from blood, taken in a trial of the OX40 agonist ivuxolimab. The receptors were gathered from an adult with an advanced solid tumor such as melanoma, head and neck, liver or kidney cancer. The CDR3 runs from the conserved cysteine through the conserved F or W. A D gene is named only where the DNA matches it firmly. Clone size is shown for a subset of rows, as once, few, many or a class of expanded clone.

d_call	j_call	clone_size	v_call	cdr3_aa	cdr3_nt
TRBD2	TRBJ2-4	NA	TRBV4-2	CASSQPGLAGGRDIQYF	TGTGCCAGCAGCCAACCGGGACTAGCGGGGGGGCGAGACATTCAGTACTTC
NA	TRBJ2-3	NA	TRBV18	CASSPSVSTDTQYF	TGTGCCAGCTCACCATCCGTTAGCACAGATACGCAGTATTTT
NA	TRBJ2-7	NA	TRBV7-6	CASSWDLAYEQYF	TGTGCCAGCAGCTGGGACCTCGCCTACGAGCAGTACTTC
NA	TRBJ1-4	NA	TRBV4-2	CASSQEGGQSNEKLFF	TGTGCCAGCAGCCAAGAAGGAGGACAGTCTAATGAAAAACTGTTTTTT
TRBD1	TRBJ2-7	NA	TRBV7-2	CASSQGTGGHEQYF	TGTGCCAGCAGCCAAGGGACAGGGGGCCACGAGCAGTACTTC
NA	TRBJ1-1	NA	TRBV7-2	CASSLAGDTEAFF	TGTGCCAGCAGCTTAGCTGGGGACACTGAAGCTTTCTTT
TRBD1	TRBJ2-7	NA	TRBV2	CASSGVAGQGAREQYF	TGTGCCAGCAGTGGAGTAGCGGGACAGGGGGCGAGAGAGCAGTACTTC
NA	TRBJ2-5	few	TRBV5-1	CASSLSGQETQYF	TGCGCCAGCAGCTTATCAGGGCAAGAGACCCAGTACTTC
NA	TRBJ1-3	NA	TRBV27	CASSQYSGNTIYF	TGTGCCAGCAGTCAATACTCTGGAAACACCATATATTTT
NA	TRBJ2-1	NA	TRBV6-1	CASSVERRSYNEQFF	TGTGCCAGCAGTGTCGAGCGGAGATCCTACAATGAGCAGTTCTTC
NA	TRBJ2-1	NA	TRBV5-6	CASSSDRAGSYNEQFF	TGTGCCAGCAGCTCTGACCGAGCAGGCTCCTACAATGAGCAGTTCTTC
TRBD1	TRBJ2-6	NA	TRBV5-1	CASSLDRTGASGANVLTF	TGCGCCAGCAGCTTGGATCGGACAGGAGCCTCTGGGGCCAACGTCCTGACTTTC
NA	TRBJ2-6	once	TRBV6-4	CASSPVQGGSGANVLTF	TGTGCCAGCAGCCCCGTTCAGGGGGGGTCTGGGGCCAACGTCCTGACTTTC
TRBD1	TRBJ1-3	NA	TRBV6-5	CASSSNAGGFQNTIYF	TGTGCCAGCAGTTCAAACGCAGGGGGTTTTCAAAACACCATATATTTT
TRBD1	TRBJ1-2	NA	TRBV19	CASSIGQGGGYTF	TGTGCCAGTAGTATAGGACAGGGGGGCGGCTACACCTTC
NA	TRBJ1-4	NA	TRBV7-9	CASSLGGPTNEKLFF	TGTGCCAGCAGCTTGGGCGGCCCAACTAATGAAAAACTGTTTTTT
NA	TRBJ1-5	NA	TRBV2	CASSDSPTGQLRNSNQPQHF	TGTGCCAGCAGTGATAGCCCGACGGGACAACTCCGTAATAGCAATCAGCCCCAGCATTTT
NA	TRBJ1-1	NA	TRBV4-3	CASSQEVTGNTEAFF	TGCGCCAGCAGCCAAGAGGTCACGGGGAACACTGAAGCTTTCTTT
TRBD1	TRBJ1-5	once	TRBV6-6	CASSSTGGSNQPQHF	TGTGCCAGCAGTTCGACAGGGGGAAGCAATCAGCCCCAGCATTTT
TRBD2	TRBJ2-5	NA	TRBV28	CASSLNSGRAAETQYF	TGTGCCAGCAGTCTTAATAGCGGGAGGGCCGCTGAGACCCAGTACTTC
TRBD1	TRBJ1-4	NA	TRBV5-1	CASRRQGGTNEKLFF	TGCGCCAGCCGCCGACAGGGGGGCACTAATGAAAAACTGTTTTTT
NA	TRBJ1-5	NA	TRBV5-6	CASSLGSGQPQHF	TGTGCCAGCAGCTTGGGTTCAGGGCAGCCCCAGCATTTT
TRBD2	TRBJ2-1	NA	TRBV7-9	CASSAGLAGDNEQFF	TGTGCCAGCAGCGCTGGACTAGCGGGGGACAATGAGCAGTTCTTC
NA	TRBJ1-1	NA	TRBV7-9	CASSLGSDTEAFF	TGTGCCAGCAGCCTTGGGTCCGACACTGAAGCTTTCTTT
NA	TRBJ2-7	NA	TRBV7-9	CASSFRNSYEQYF	TGTGCCAGCAGTTTCCGCAATTCCTACGAGCAGTACTTC
NA	TRBJ1-3	once	TRBV18	CASSPPTPGNTIYF	TGTGCCAGCTCACCACCGACCCCCGGAAACACCATATATTTT
TRBD1	TRBJ2-7	NA	TRBV7-2	CASSNEGQGSYEQYF	TGTGCCAGCAGCAACGAGGGACAGGGTTCCTACGAGCAGTACTTC
NA	TRBJ2-3	NA	TRBV19	CASSPKQSTDTQYF	TGTGCCAGTAGTCCAAAACAGAGCACAGATACGCAGTATTTT
NA	TRBJ1-5	NA	TRBV9	CASSVGQSNQPQHF	TGTGCCAGCAGCGTTGGACAGAGCAATCAGCCCCAGCATTTT
NA	TRBJ2-2	NA	TRBV19	CASTRGFPGTGELFF	TGTGCCAGTACCCGGGGATTCCCGGGTACCGGGGAGCTGTTTTTT
TRBD1	TRBJ2-7	NA	TRBV28	CASSLIGTGHYEQYF	TGTGCCAGCAGTCTGATCGGGACAGGCCACTACGAGCAGTACTTC
TRBD2	TRBJ2-3	NA	TRBV29-1	CSVLAGADTQYF	TGCAGCGTCCTAGCGGGAGCAGATACGCAGTATTTT
NA	TRBJ2-7	NA	TRBV10-1	CASSTNRVGEQYF	TGCGCCAGCAGCACGAACAGGGTTGGCGAGCAGTACTTC
TRBD2	TRBJ2-1	NA	TRBV29-1	CSVNPLAGADGEQFF	TGCAGCGTTAACCCCTTAGCGGGAGCAGACGGTGAGCAGTTCTTC
NA	TRBJ2-7	NA	TRBV10-3	CAISGRVDSDEQYF	TGTGCCATCAGTGGCAGGGTAGACTCGGACGAGCAGTACTTC
TRBD2	TRBJ2-3	NA	TRBV6-5	CASRSSGGGDTQYF	TGTGCCAGCAGATCTAGCGGGGGGGGAGATACGCAGTATTTT
NA	TRBJ2-5	NA	TRBV5-1	CASSAGTGVGQETQYF	TGCGCCAGCAGCGCGGGGACGGGAGTTGGCCAAGAGACCCAGTACTTC
NA	TRBJ1-4	NA	TRBV5-4	CASSNTTNEKLFF	TGTGCCAGCAGCAATACAACTAATGAAAAACTGTTTTTT
TRBD2	TRBJ2-1	NA	TRBV18	CASSPPGLAALGNEQFF	TGTGCCAGCTCACCACCGGGACTAGCGGCCCTTGGGAATGAGCAGTTCTTC
NA	TRBJ1-5	NA	TRBV6-1	CASSVYTSGQPQHF	TGTGCCAGCAGTGTATATACTAGCGGTCAGCCCCAGCATTTT
NA	TRBJ2-3	few	TRBV5-1	CASSSLAGTDTQYF	TGCGCCAGCAGTTCCCTTGCGGGAACAGATACGCAGTATTTT
NA	TRBJ1-2	NA	TRBV30	CAWSDRDGYGYTF	TGTGCCTGGAGTGACAGGGACGGCTATGGCTACACCTTC
TRBD2	TRBJ2-1	NA	TRBV30	CAWSVLAIEQFF	TGTGCCTGGAGTGTACTAGCGATTGAGCAGTTCTTC
NA	TRBJ2-3	NA	TRBV7-9	CASSALGTDTQYF	TGTGCCAGCAGCGCCCTTGGGACAGATACGCAGTATTTT
NA	TRBJ2-1	once	TRBV7-3	CASSLNPRGTGTYNEQFF	TGTGCCAGCAGCCTTAATCCCAGGGGTACGGGAACCTACAATGAGCAGTTCTTC
TRBD1	TRBJ2-7	NA	TRBV6-6	CASSYSGTGSYEQYF	TGTGCCAGCAGTTACTCCGGGACAGGGTCATACGAGCAGTACTTC
NA	TRBJ1-2	NA	TRBV28	CASTTHGEEDGYTF	TGTGCCAGCACAACTCACGGGGAGGAGGACGGCTACACCTTC
NA	TRBJ2-2	NA	TRBV29-1	CSVEKHTGELFF	TGCAGCGTTGAAAAGCACACCGGGGAGCTGTTTTTT
NA	TRBJ1-1	NA	TRBV29-1	CSAKEGGPNTEAFF	TGCAGCGCTAAGGAGGGGGGGCCGAACACTGAAGCTTTCTTT
TRBD2	TRBJ2-7	NA	TRBV9	CASSSGLAEYGEQYF	TGTGCCAGCAGCTCGGGACTAGCGGAGTACGGGGAGCAGTACTTC
TRBD2	TRBJ2-3	once	TRBV7-6	CASSHGGAPDTQYF	TGTGCCAGCAGCCACGGGGGGGCCCCAGATACGCAGTATTTT
NA	TRBJ1-2	NA	TRBV27	CASSSTGQGYTF	TGTGCCAGCAGTTCCACAGGGCAGGGCTACACCTTC
TRBD1	TRBJ2-1	NA	TRBV6-5	CASRGTGGKWNEQFF	TGTGCCAGCAGGGGGACAGGGGGCAAATGGAATGAGCAGTTCTTC
TRBD2	TRBJ2-1	NA	TRBV5-4	CASSGVGTSMFF	TGTGCCAGCAGCGGGGTGGGGACTAGTATGTTCTTC
NA	TRBJ2-5	NA	TRBV20-1	CSASGDPQYF	TGCAGTGCTAGTGGGGATCCCCAGTACTTC
TRBD1	TRBJ1-2	NA	TRBV7-2	CASSFLGQGQTSGF	TGTGCCAGCAGTTTCCTCGGACAGGGACAAACTAGCGGGTTC
TRBD2	TRBJ2-7	NA	TRBV7-2	CASSRLAGGYEQYF	TGTGCCAGCAGCCGACTAGCGGGGGGCTACGAGCAGTACTTC